This T cell receptor (beta chain) was retrieved from a study of blood T cell repertoires in COVID-19. Original processing notes: Quantification of nucleated cells was approximated via reference gene primer amplification. Using immunoSEQ multiplex PCR, the repertoire was profiled, and TCRdb retains in-frame clones only, with some absent. The DNA was the basis for D and trimming; V, J and clone size are from that table. The sample includes 200,000 to 300,000 clones, about 82% of them seen just once. This clone was detected only a few times. The sample taken for sequencing was peripheral blood. This clonotype originated in a woman older than 75 with COVID-19, enrolled during active disease.

The CDR3 DNA follows: TGTGCCAGCAGACCGGACAGGGGAGGCGGCTACACCTTC. This sequence encodes CASRPDRGGGYTF. V usage is TRBV27 and J usage is TRBJ1-2; TRBD1 aligns across 9 bases. Germline CDR1 is MNHEY and CDR2 is SMNVEV (reference sequence). The CDR3 runs 13 residues. J lost 8 bases, V lost 6 bases, and 7 bases had no gene match.